This entry lists 5 T cell receptor beta chains sequenced from one sample in a study of blood T cell repertoires in COVID-19. TCRdb's copy holds only in-frame clones and misses some; the assay was immunoSEQ multiplex PCR. The sample includes over 10,000 clones, under 95% of them seen just once. Sample: peripheral blood. Every receptor here comes from a man between 70 and 80 years old with active COVID-19.

The rearrangement uses TRBV5-1 and TRBJ1-5, with 10 bases identical to TRBD1. In germline, CDR1 is SGHRS, CDR2 YFSETQ. V gave up 0 bases and J gave up 4 bases; unmatched junction bases: 1. CDR3 length: 15 amino acids. The CDR3: CASSLAGQGNQPQHF. The CDR3 DNA reads as TGCGCCAGCAGCTTGGCGGGACAGGGGAATCAGCCCCAGCATTTT.

This chain's CDR3 is CASRAPGRSNTGELFF. The CDR3 region has the DNA TGCGCCAGCAGGGCCCCCGGGAGGTCGAACACCGGGGAGCTGTTTTTT. The chain recombines TRBV4-1 with TRBJ2-2, with TRBD2 matching over 7 bases. Germline V gives CDR1 MGHRA, CDR2 YSYEKL. With V trimmed by 6 bases and J by 0 bases, 7 bases remained unmatched. This CDR3 comprises 16 residues.

This rearrangement joins TRBV2 to TRBJ1-2; TRBD1 matches 8 bases. CDR3 size: 15 residues. The germline gives CDR1 SNHLY, CDR2 FYNNEI. Unmatched junction bases numbered 3, after V lost 3 bases and J lost 0 bases. The CDR3 spells CASSDSGGSNYGYTF. The CDR3 nucleotides are TGTGCCAGCAGTGATTCAGGGGGCTCTAACTATGGCTACACCTTC.

The rearrangement uses TRBV7-5 and TRBJ2-3; the listed D gene, TRBD2, was not tested against the DNA. TRBV7-5 constitutes a pseudogene. This CDR3 comprises 15 residues. CDR3 region: CVRIPRGYSTDTQYF. As DNA, the CDR3 is TGTGTCAGAATCCCGCGGGGGTATAGCACAGATACGCAGTATTTT.

V and J are TRBV5-4 and TRBJ1-1; D unclear. The germline CDR1 and CDR2 sequences are SGHNT and YYREEE (reference sequence). Between the trimmed V and J ends, which lost 3 bases and 3 bases, there was a span of 9 bases. CDR3 length: 13 residues. CDR3 residues: CASSWLGHTEAFF. The CDR3 bases are TGTGCCAGCAGCTGGTTGGGCCACACTGAAGCTTTCTTT. Looking up the rest from reference TRBV5-4 and TRBJ1-1 gives the full variable domain: ETGVTQSPTHLIKTRGQQVTLRCSSQSGHNTVSWYQQALGQGPQFIFQYYREEENGRGNFPPRFSGLQFPNYSSELNVNALELDDSALYLCASSWLGHTEAFFGQGTRLTVV.